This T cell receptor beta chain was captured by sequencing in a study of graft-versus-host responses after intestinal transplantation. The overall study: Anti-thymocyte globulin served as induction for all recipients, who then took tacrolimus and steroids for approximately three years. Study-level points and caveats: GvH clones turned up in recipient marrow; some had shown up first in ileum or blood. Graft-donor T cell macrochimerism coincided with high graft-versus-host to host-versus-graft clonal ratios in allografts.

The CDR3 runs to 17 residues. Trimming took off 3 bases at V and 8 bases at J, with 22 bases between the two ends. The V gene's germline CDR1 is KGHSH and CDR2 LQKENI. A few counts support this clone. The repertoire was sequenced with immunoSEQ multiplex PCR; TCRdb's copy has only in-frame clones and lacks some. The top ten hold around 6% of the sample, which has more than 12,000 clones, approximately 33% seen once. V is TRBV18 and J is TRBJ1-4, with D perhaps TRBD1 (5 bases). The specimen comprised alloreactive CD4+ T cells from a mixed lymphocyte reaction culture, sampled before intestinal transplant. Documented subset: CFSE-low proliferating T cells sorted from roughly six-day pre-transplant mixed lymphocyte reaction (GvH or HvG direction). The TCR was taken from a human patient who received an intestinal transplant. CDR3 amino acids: CASSPQRPGQVGEKLFF. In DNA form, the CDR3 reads TGTGCCAGCTCACCTCAACGCCCCGGACAAGTTGGGGAAAAACTGTTTTTT.